The present entry profiles one T cell receptor beta chain with its context. The antigen remains undetermined. This sample is part of a study of a mutant IDH1 vaccine in newly diagnosed glioma. Profiling relied on immunoSEQ multiplex PCR, and the TCRdb table lists in-frame clones only, not all of them. The sample lists over 80,000 clones, approximately 80% occurring once. J was trimmed by 3 bases and V by 4 bases; bases with no gene match: 12. CDR3 length equals 18 residues. Germline values: CDR1 MRHNA, CDR2 SNTAGT. Time point in this sample: week 47, end of study. With topical imiquimod, each dose of the vaccine consisted of 300 ug of mutant IDH1 20-mer peptide.

This chain uses TRBV6-4 with TRBJ2-1; 10 bases fit TRBD2. The source of this sequence is a man in his forties with glioma. The sample in question was PBMCs, obtained from a glioma patient whose treatment included an IDH1 peptide vaccine. The CDR3 loop is CASSALFYSGRHYNEQFF. The CDR3 nucleotides read TGTGCCAGCAGTGCCCTTTTTTATAGCGGGAGGCACTACAATGAGCAGTTCTTC.